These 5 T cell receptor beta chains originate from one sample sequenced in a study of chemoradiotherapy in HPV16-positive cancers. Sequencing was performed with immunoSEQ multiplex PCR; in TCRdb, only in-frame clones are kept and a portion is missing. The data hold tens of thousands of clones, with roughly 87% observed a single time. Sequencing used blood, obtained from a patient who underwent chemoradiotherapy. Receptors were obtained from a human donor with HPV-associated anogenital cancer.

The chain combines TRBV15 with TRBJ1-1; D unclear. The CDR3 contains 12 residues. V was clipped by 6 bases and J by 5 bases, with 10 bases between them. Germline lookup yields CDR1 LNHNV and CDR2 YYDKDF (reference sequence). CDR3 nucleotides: TGTGCCACCAGTAACACGGGGACTGAAGCTTTCTTT. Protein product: CATSNTGTEAFF.

Here the CDR3 reads CASSESGGSNQPQHF. The CDR3 DNA sequence: TGTGCCAGCAGTGAATCGGGGGGTAGCAATCAGCCCCAGCATTTT. V and J are TRBV6-1 and TRBJ1-5; maybe TRBD1 (5 bases). The germline V gene encodes CDR1 MNHNS and CDR2 SASEGT. V was trimmed by 2 bases and J by 0 bases, leaving 8 bases between them. CDR3 length equals 15 residues.

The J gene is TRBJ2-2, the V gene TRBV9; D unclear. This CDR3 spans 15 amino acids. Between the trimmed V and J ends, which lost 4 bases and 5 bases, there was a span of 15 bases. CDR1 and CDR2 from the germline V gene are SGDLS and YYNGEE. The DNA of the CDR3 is TGTGCCAGCAGCCCCAGGACGACCCAAACCGGGGAGCTGTTTTTT. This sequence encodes CASSPRTTQTGELFF.

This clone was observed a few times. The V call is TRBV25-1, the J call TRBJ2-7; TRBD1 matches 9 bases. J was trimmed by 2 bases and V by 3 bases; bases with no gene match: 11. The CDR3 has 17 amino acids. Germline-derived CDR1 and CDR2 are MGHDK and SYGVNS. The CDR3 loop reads CASSEAGGQGITYEQYF. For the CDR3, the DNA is TGTGCCAGCAGTGAGGCCGGGGGACAGGGAATCACCTACGAGCAGTACTTC.

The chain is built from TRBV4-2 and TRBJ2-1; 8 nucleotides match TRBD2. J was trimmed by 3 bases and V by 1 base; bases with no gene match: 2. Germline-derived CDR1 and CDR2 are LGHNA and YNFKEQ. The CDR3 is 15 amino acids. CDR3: CASSQGSGDYNEQFF. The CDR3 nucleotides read TGTGCCAGCAGCCAAGGTAGCGGGGACTACAATGAGCAGTTCTTC.